This TCR beta chain was sequenced during a study of breast tumors, draining lymph nodes, adjacent tissues (dated by TCRdb to 2016 to 2018). Regarding the study in general: Breast cancer patients provided tumor, adjacent nontumor tissue and axillary lymph nodes, and the study compared the TCR beta repertoires across these three sources. The study aimed to assess the relationships and possible T-cell exchange between tumor, surrounding tissue and draining lymph node repertoires in human breast cancer. Study-level results and caveats: The conclusion that tumor T cells originate in lymph nodes was framed as consistent with a hypothesis rather than directly demonstrated. The data were judged consistent with most tumor T cells deriving from the lymph node and then expanding within tumor tissue. Tumor T-cell repertoires showed less diversity than lymph node repertoires and more diversity than nontumor tissue repertoires, and tumor T-cell repertoires showed preferential V and J gene usage. Tumor and nontumor tissue repertoires were found to be significantly more similar in luminal-like than in basal-like breast cancer.

This clonotype was seen many times. Its antigen target is currently unknown. The input lacks base qualities; no much larger clone sits a single base away. As encoded in the germline V gene, CDR1 is MDHEN while CDR2 is SYDVKM. There are 15 amino acids in the CDR3, from cysteine to phenylalanine inclusive. Only the CDR3 part of the read is kept: 45 bases, read in frame from the first base. V ends up 2 bases short and J 7 bases short, with an unmatched junction base count of 2. Sequencing took place on an Illumina HiSeq 2000. Multiplex PCR amplification was used to generate the TCR beta chain libraries. The amplified TCR beta chain products were analyzed by high-throughput sequencing. TCRdb cleaned the public reads at Q25 with fastp, built clones with MiXCR and kept in-frame beta chains. Every CDR3 protein is listed once, alongside the most common genes and DNA of its rows. The sample table holds about 230,000 distinct CDR3 sequences, of which approximately 29% were seen once. Clones ranked in the top ten supply approximately 1.4% of the sample.

Lymph node samples came from the axillary draining lymph nodes of breast cancer patients. The chain links TRBV28 with TRBJ2-3, with 14 bases matching TRBD2. Sequenced sample: axillary lymph node tissue. The TCR sequence derives from a female donor with breast cancer. Some clones in this sample may be carry-over from other donors' samples. The DNA sequence is given as TGTGCCAGCAGTTTAAGACTAGCGGGAGGGTATACGCAGTATTTT. This codes for CASSLRLAGGYTQYF.